Listed here are 28 T cell receptor beta chains from one sample, sequenced in a study of blood T cells in healthy people across ages. With a J-beta primer mix and a sample-barcoded 5' primer, a second PCR ran about 7 to 12 cycles. Using its own MiXCR run on the 5' RACE reads, TCRdb lists one record per CDR3 protein. Of about 580,000 distinct CDR3 sequences listed, roughly 48% were seen once; the top ten hold about 26%. The specimen was blood. These receptors originate from a man older than 75 in good health.

This chain joins TRBV6-5 and TRBJ1-1; D is perhaps TRBD1 (5 bases). CDR1 and CDR2 (germline): MNHEY, SVGAGI. V lost 0 bases, J lost 1 base, and 12 bases lay in between. The CDR3 is made up of 16 amino acids. CDR3 nucleotide sequence: TGTGCCAGCAGTTACTCGAGTGCCGGGGGGAACACTGAAGCTTTCTTT. This translates into CASSYSSAGGNTEAFF.

The rearrangement joins TRBV5-1 to TRBJ2-7; no reliable D call. The ends were cut back, 2 bases at V and 2 bases at J, with 11 bases in the middle. CDR1 SGHRS and CDR2 YFSETQ come from the germline V gene. The CDR3 runs to 14 residues. CDR3 sequence: CASSFPGQAYEQYF. CDR3 nucleotides: TGCGCCAGCAGCTTCCCGGGCCAAGCCTACGAGCAGTACTTC.

The gene calls are TRBV27 and TRBJ1-1; a possible D gene is TRBD1 (6 bases). The germline gives CDR1 MNHEY, CDR2 SMNVEV (reference sequence). Trimming took 2 bases from V and 0 from J, leaving 13 bases between them. The CDR3 extends over 16 amino acids. This CDR3 is CASSLEGGAMNTEAFF. Written as DNA, the CDR3 is TGTGCCAGCAGTTTAGAAGGGGGGGCTATGAACACTGAAGCTTTCTTT.

This chain uses TRBV12-3 or TRBV12-4 with TRBJ2-7; the D is unclear. This CDR3 contains 14 residues. The ends were cut back, 2 bases at V and 1 base at J, with 9 bases in the middle. The CDR3 nucleotides read TGTGCCAGCAGTTTAACCCTCCTTTCCTACGAGCAGTACTTC. This translates into CASSLTLLSYEQYF.

This clonotype showed up just a few times. The V and J genes are TRBV7-2 and TRBJ1-2; tentative D call: TRBD1 (5 bases). The CDR3 totals 12 residues. CDR1 SGHTA and CDR2 FQGNSA come from the germline V gene. Trimming pared 1 base from V and 7 bases from J, leaving 7 bases between. CDR3 in DNA: TGTGCCAGCAGCTTAGTCACAGGTGGCTACACCTTC. This codes for CASSLVTGGYTF.

The rearrangement links TRBV12-3 or TRBV12-4 to TRBJ2-7; TRBD1 agrees at 8 bases. Trimming at V came to 2 bases and at J to 3 bases, leaving 3 bases not matched to a gene. The CDR3 is 14 amino acids. CDR3 DNA: TGTGCCAGCAGTTTAACGGACAGGGTCTACGAGCAGTACTTC. This sequence encodes CASSLTDRVYEQYF.

The CDR3 protein is CATSRGVTGLQETQYF. CDR3 nucleotide sequence: TGTGCCACCAGCAGAGGGGTGACGGGTCTGCAAGAGACCCAGTACTTC. This chain connects TRBV15 to TRBJ2-5; D is ambiguous. The CDR3 loop spans 16 amino acids. V lost 1 base to trimming and J lost 2 bases, with 14 bases between them. The germline gives CDR1 LNHNV, CDR2 YYDKDF (reference sequence). The entire variable domain, with the rest obtained from reference TRBV15 and TRBJ2-5, is as follows: DAMVIQNPRYQVTQFGKPVTLSCSQTLNHNVMYWYQQKSSQAPKLLFHYYDKDFNNEADTPDNFQSRRPNTSFCFLDIRSPGLGDTAMYLCATSRGVTGLQETQYFGPGTRLLVL.

V gene TRBV29-1 combines with J gene TRBJ2-1; 7 nucleotides agree with TRBD1. The CDR3 has 14 residues. V lost 3 bases and J lost 7; bases outside the gene matches: 9. Per germline, CDR1 SQVTM and CDR2 ANQGSEA. The CDR3 spells CSVDVPQGMNEQFF. The CDR3 bases are TGCAGCGTTGATGTCCCACAGGGGATGAATGAGCAGTTCTTC.

This chain joins TRBV29-1 and TRBJ2-2, with 8 bases matching TRBD1. The CDR3 has 13 residues. J lost 7 bases, V lost 1 base, and 2 bases had no gene match. Germline V gives CDR1 SQVTM, CDR2 ANQGSEA. CDR3 in DNA: TGCAGCGTTGAAGGACAGGGGAACGGGGAGCTGTTTTTT. It encodes CSVEGQGNGELFF.

This clonotype was found a few times. The chain is built from TRBV7-2 and TRBJ2-5, with TRBD1 matching over 11 bases. The CDR3 covers 12 residues. Trimming cost V 9 bases and J 4 bases; bases outside gene matches: 1. Germline V gene sequence: CDR1 SGHTA, CDR2 FQGNSA. CDR3 sequence reads: CASGQGAETQYF. The CDR3 bases are TGTGCCAGTGGACAGGGGGCAGAGACCCAGTACTTC.

The rearrangement joins TRBV10-3 to TRBJ2-7, with D possibly matching TRBD2 (6 bases). The CDR3 has 13 residues. Trimming cost V 10 bases and J 7 bases, with 20 bases left between them. The germline V gene has CDR1 ENHRY and CDR2 SYGVKD. The CDR3 region has the DNA TGTGCCACCGTGCCGGGACGGGAGCAAGAGCAGTACTTC. Translation gives CATVPGREQEQYF.

In regard to this clonotype: One end of the junction fails to match germline, which may point to a read error. The chain is built from TRBV10-3 and TRBJ2-1; TRBD1 agrees at 10 bases. The length of the CDR3 is 13 residues. Per the germline V gene, CDR1 is ENHRY and CDR2 is SYGVKD. CDR3 DNA sequence: TGTACCATGGGACAGGGGCAATACAATGAGCAGTTCTTC. Translating gives CTMGQGQYNEQFF.

This clonotype was counted a few times. J is TRBJ2-3 and V is TRBV12-3 or TRBV12-4; 7 positions match TRBD2. The CDR3 extends over 12 amino acids. J gave up 9 bases and V 0 bases, and 0 bases lay outside the gene matches. CDR3 DNA sequence: TGTGCCAGCAGTTTAGCGGGAGGGACGCAGTATTTT. Protein: CASSLAGGTQYF.

The V and J genes are TRBV7-2 and TRBJ1-6; D unresolved. The V end lost 6 bases, the J end lost 7 bases, and 10 bases lay between the germline ends. Germline values: CDR1 SGHTA, CDR2 FQGNSA. CDR3 size: 13 residues. In nucleotides, the CDR3 is TGTGCCAGCAGAAGGGCCCCAAATTCACCCCTCCACTTT. Protein: CASRRAPNSPLHF.

This chain links TRBV28 with TRBJ2-2; TRBD1 matches 8 bases. V gave up 5 bases and J gave up 7 bases; unmatched junction bases: 9. The CDR3 sequence is 15 residues long. Germline lookup yields CDR1 MDHEN and CDR2 SYDVKM. The chain's CDR3 is CASSIAGQGHGELFF. The CDR3 DNA reads as TGTGCCAGCAGTATAGCCGGACAGGGACACGGGGAGCTGTTTTTT.

This clonotype was counted a few times. The rearrangement links TRBV15 to TRBJ1-6; TRBD1 might be the D (5 bases). CDR3 size: 16 residues. V was cut by 0 bases and J by 4 bases, with 10 bases left in between. The germline CDR1 and CDR2 sequences are LNHNV and YYDKDF (reference sequence). CDR3 region: CATSRDPREYNSPLHF. The CDR3, as DNA: TGTGCCACCAGCAGAGACCCCAGGGAATATAATTCACCCCTCCACTTT. Based on the CDR3 plus reference TRBV15 and TRBJ1-6, the full variable domain is DAMVIQNPRYQVTQFGKPVTLSCSQTLNHNVMYWYQQKSSQAPKLLFHYYDKDFNNEADTPDNFQSRRPNTSFCFLDIRSPGLGDTAMYLCATSRDPREYNSPLHFGNGTRLTVT.

The rearrangement joins TRBV12-3 or TRBV12-4 to TRBJ1-2; TRBD1 might be the D (6 bases). The CDR3 runs 15 residues. V was cut by 5 bases and J by 4 bases, with 17 bases left in between. The CDR3 DNA reads TGTGCCAGCAGTCCCCTCGGGGGCTCTAGCTATGGCTACACCTTC. Amino acid sequence: CASSPLGGSSYGYTF.

The table lists this clonotype with a few counts. At one end, the junction sequence differs from germline, possibly due to a read error. This sequence joins TRBV7-2 and TRBJ2-1; 10 bases are shared with TRBD2. Germline loops: CDR1 SGHTA, CDR2 FQGNSA. The CDR3 extends over 15 amino acids. The CDR3 DNA is TGTGCCAGCAGTTTAGCGGGGGGACTTAACAATGAGCAGTTCTTC. This sequence encodes CASSLAGGLNNEQFF.

The genes are TRBV12-3 or TRBV12-4 and TRBJ2-3, with 11 positions matching TRBD2. CDR3 length equals 16 residues. V shed 5 bases, J shed 2 bases, and the junction held 6 bases outside the gene matches. As DNA, the CDR3 is TGTGCCAGCAGTGCTCGACTAGCGGGGCCCACAGATACGCAGTATTTT. Translating it yields CASSARLAGPTDTQYF.

V and J are TRBV28 and TRBJ2-1; 9 bases match TRBD1. Germline CDR1 and CDR2: MDHEN and SYDVKM. Losses at the gene ends were 4 bases for V and 0 bases for J; bases not matched to a gene: 7. This CDR3 has 17 amino acids. CDR3 in amino acids: CASSSPTGGDSYNEQFF. The CDR3 DNA follows: TGTGCCAGCAGTTCCCCAACAGGGGGCGACTCCTACAATGAGCAGTTCTTC.

V and J are TRBV29-1 and TRBJ2-2; no clear D gene. The germline V gene encodes CDR1 SQVTM and CDR2 ANQGSEA. The CDR3 runs to 13 residues. V lost 6 bases to trimming and J lost 7 bases, with 15 bases between them. The CDR3 region is CSVKSATYGELFF. The CDR3 bases are TGCAGCGTGAAAAGTGCCACTTACGGGGAGCTGTTTTTT.

This clonotype showed up just a few times. The chain carries TRBV7-9 and TRBJ2-1; 8 bases align to TRBD2. This CDR3 region has 16 residues. The trim removed 7 bases at V and 9 bases at J, leaving 17 bases unmatched. From germline, CDR1 is SEHNR and CDR2 FQNEAQ (reference sequence). The CDR3 spells CASTFGGLVISGEQFF. CDR3 bases: TGTGCCAGCACCTTTGGGGGACTAGTCATAAGTGGTGAGCAGTTCTTC.

The V call is TRBV7-2, the J call TRBJ2-1; 11 bases are a match to TRBD2. The DNA matches TRBJ2-7 better at its end, which makes the J call doubtful. Germline CDR1 reads SGHTA; CDR2 reads FQGNSA. The CDR3 has 17 residues. CDR3 DNA: TGTGCCAGCAGCTTAGAATTAACTAGCGGGGGTTACAATGAGCAGTACTTC. Amino acids: CASSLELTSGGYNEQYF.

V usage is TRBV7-8 and J usage is TRBJ2-3, with D possibly called TRBD1 or TRBD2 (6 bases each). The CDR3 runs 14 residues. Deletions cut 3 bases from V and 6 bases from J, with 13 bases between. Germline V gene lookup returns CDR1 SGHVS and CDR2 FQNEAQ. CDR3 sequence: CASSFFSGADTQYF. The CDR3 coding sequence is TGTGCCAGCAGCTTTTTCTCGGGGGCGGATACGCAGTATTTT.

This clonotype was seen a handful of times. The gene calls are TRBV5-1 and TRBJ2-3; no definite D call. Trimming shortened V by 4 bases and J by 1 base, and 13 bases separated the two germline ends. Germline V gives CDR1 SGHRS, CDR2 YFSETQ. CDR3 length equals 15 residues. The CDR3 coding sequence is TGCGCCAGCAGCGCCCTAACAGTCCGCACAGATACGCAGTATTTT. Translation: CASSALTVRTDTQYF. The variable domain in full, completed from reference TRBV5-1 and TRBJ2-3, reads KAGVTQTPRYLIKTRGQQVTLSCSPISGHRSVSWYQQTPGQGLQFLFEYFSETQRNKGNFPGRFSGRQFSNSRSEMNVSTLELGDSALYLCASSALTVRTDTQYFGPGTRLTVL.

The chain joins TRBV6-2 or TRBV6-3 to TRBJ2-1; D is ambiguous. Near its end, the DNA agrees better with TRBJ2-7, so the J call may be wrong. Germline CDR1 and CDR2: MNHEY and SVGEGT. This CDR3 region has 13 residues. CDR3 nucleotides: TGTGCCAGCAGGTTCTCGAGCTACAATGAGCAGTACTTC. Amino acid sequence: CASRFSSYNEQYF.

The V call is TRBV28, the J call TRBJ2-6; no reliable D call. This CDR3 is 15 amino acids long. Germline lookup yields CDR1 MDHEN and CDR2 SYDVKM. Trimming left V 2 bases short and J 0 bases short, with 5 bases between. The chain's CDR3 is CASSLTASGANVLTF. Written as DNA, the CDR3 is TGTGCCAGCAGTTTAACGGCCTCTGGGGCCAACGTCCTGACTTTC. The variable domain in full, completed from reference TRBV28 and TRBJ2-6, reads DVKVTQSSRYLVKRTGEKVFLECVQDMDHENMFWYRQDPGLGLRLIYFSYDVKMKEKGDIPEGYSVSREKKERFSLILESASTNQTSMYLCASSLTASGANVLTFGAGSRLTVL.

V is TRBV25-1 and J is TRBJ2-5; 10 nucleotides match TRBD1. CDR1 MGHDK and CDR2 SYGVNS come from the germline V gene. This CDR3 has 14 amino acids. The J segment lost 13 bases and the V segment lost 3 bases, leaving 11 bases of the junction unmatched. CDR3 coding DNA: TGTGCCAGCAGTGAGTCGGACAGGGGGTCGGCAACGTACTTC. Its translation: CASSESDRGSATYF.